This T cell receptor beta chain came from a study of T cell responses to AZD1222 COVID-19 vaccine. Notes on the study in general: Baseline antibody screening turned up just a handful of seropositive AZD1222 recipients. Breadth and depth of Spike-specific TCRs rose after two AZD1222 doses. Females outnumbered males among donors, who were mostly white British; clonal diversity was possibly underestimated.

As for this clone: Its specificity is unknown.

Repertoires were generated with immunoSEQ multiplex PCR, while TCRdb's copy carries only in-frame clones and drops some. This sample carries fewer than 100,000 clones, roughly 90% of them seen once, and the ten largest clones take over 7.5%. Trimming left V 6 bases short and J 4 bases short, with 16 bases between. The CDR3 consists of 14 residues. The germline gives CDR1 LNHDA, CDR2 SQIVND (reference sequence). The source was peripheral blood, collected on day 0 of AZD1222 vaccination. The chain links TRBV19 to TRBJ2-7; D might be TRBD1 (5 bases). The clonotype comes from an adult in good health. The CDR3 is CASSRQSNEYEQYF. CDR3 sequence (DNA): TGTGCCAGTAGCCGACAGTCGAATGAATACGAGCAGTACTTC.